A single sample is the source of the 21 T cell receptor beta chains below, sequenced in a study of Ad26.COV2.S vaccination and SARS-CoV-2 variants. Generated by immunoSEQ multiplex PCR, the TCRdb table keeps only in-frame clones and is missing some. The repertoire consists of over 400,000 clones, with about nine tenths occurring once and the leading ten covering around 1.7%. Treatment reported: around 19 received Ad26.COV2.S at low or high dose, single or two shots; about 5 received placebo; per-sample allocation not given. It was on day 63 after the first vaccine or placebo injection that samples were taken. Sequenced material: peripheral blood, taken in a trial of Ad26.COV2.S vaccine versus placebo. These receptors were obtained from a person aged 18-60 years who received the Ad26.COV2.S COVID-19 vaccine or a placebo.

The rearrangement links TRBV19 to TRBJ1-2; D possibly corresponds to TRBD1 (5 bases). Per germline, CDR1 LNHDA and CDR2 SQIVND (reference sequence). V was clipped by 3 bases and J by 1 base, with 9 bases between them. CDR3 length: 14 amino acids. This CDR3 reads CASSIRQFNYGYTF. The CDR3 coding sequence is TGTGCCAGTAGTATTCGACAGTTTAACTATGGCTACACCTTC.

This chain joins TRBV5-4 and TRBJ2-7; D is ambiguous. The V and J ends lost 3 bases and 0 bases respectively, with 4 bases between them. The length of the CDR3 is 12 residues. Per germline, CDR1 SGHNT and CDR2 YYREEE (reference sequence). The CDR3 region is CASSSSSYEQYF. The CDR3 DNA sequence: TGTGCCAGCAGCTCCTCCTCCTACGAGCAGTACTTC.

The V gene is TRBV18, the J gene TRBJ1-6; D gene uncertain. Germline V gives CDR1 KGHSH, CDR2 LQKENI. This CDR3 has 16 residues. Trimming stripped 3 bases from V and 5 bases from J, with 14 bases between. CDR3 region: CASSPILEGDNSPLHF. The CDR3 DNA reads TGTGCCAGCTCACCTATATTAGAGGGAGATAATTCACCCCTCCACTTT. Variable domain in full (rest from reference TRBV18 and TRBJ1-6): NAGVMQNPRHLVRRRGQEARLRCSPMKGHSHVYWYRQLPEEGLKFMVYLQKENIIDESGMPKERFSAEFPKEGPSILRIQQVVRGDSAAYFCASSPILEGDNSPLHFGNGTRLTVT.

The chain uses TRBV27 and TRBJ2-5, with D possibly being TRBD2 (6 bases). Trimming removed 5 bases from V and 3 bases from J, with 19 bases in between. Looked up from germline, CDR1 is MNHEY and CDR2 is SMNVEV (reference sequence). The CDR3 extends over 16 amino acids. The CDR3 DNA sequence: TGTGCCAGCAGTCCCGACCCCGGTGGCGGGGAAGAGACCCAGTACTTC. Its protein product is CASSPDPGGGEETQYF.

The chain employs TRBV19 and TRBJ1-1; D gene uncertain. Germline V CDR1 and CDR2: LNHDA, SQIVND (reference sequence). V gave up 3 bases and J gave up 1 base, with 3 bases separating them. The CDR3 has 12 amino acids. The CDR3 sequence: CASSMGNTEAFF. Here the CDR3 DNA reads TGTGCCAGTAGTATGGGGAACACTGAAGCTTTCTTT.

The chain is built from TRBV27 and TRBJ1-3; a weak D match, TRBD1 (5 bases). This CDR3 has 15 amino acids. Trimming stripped 4 bases from V and 4 bases from J, with 14 bases between. The germline CDR1 and CDR2 sequences are MNHEY and SMNVEV (reference sequence). In DNA, the CDR3 is TGTGCCAGCAGTTCCACAGGTTCTGACGGAAACACCATATATTTT. Translation: CASSSTGSDGNTIYF.

J is TRBJ2-7 and V is TRBV2; 8 bases are shared with TRBD1. CDR3 length: 16 amino acids. The V gene end was trimmed by 7 bases and the J gene end by 4 bases; junction bases not matched to a gene: 15. Germline CDR1 reads SNHLY; CDR2 reads FYNNEI. For the CDR3, the DNA is TGTGCCAGCACCCTTTCTACAGGGGGGTCGCGGTACGAGCAGTACTTC. Translation: CASTLSTGGSRYEQYF.

The rearrangement links TRBV28 to TRBJ2-7, with 7 nucleotides matching TRBD1. J gave up 6 bases and V 5 bases, and 16 bases lay outside the gene matches. The CDR3 is 16 amino acids. Germline V gives CDR1 MDHEN, CDR2 SYDVKM. The CDR3: CASSRYWQGDSGEQYF. DNA of the CDR3: TGTGCCAGCAGTCGCTATTGGCAGGGGGATTCCGGCGAGCAGTACTTC.

The CDR3 nucleotides are TGTGCCAGTAGTTCGGGACAAAACTACGAGCAGTACTTC. This translates into CASSSGQNYEQYF. This chain connects TRBV19 to TRBJ2-7, with TRBD1 as a possible D gene (6 bases). Germline loops: CDR1 LNHDA, CDR2 SQIVND (reference sequence). The CDR3 contains 13 residues. The V end was cut by 5 bases, the J end by 3 bases, with 11 bases between.

The rearrangement uses TRBV5-1 and TRBJ1-1; D unresolved. The CDR3 has 13 amino acids. Germline V gives CDR1 SGHRS, CDR2 YFSETQ. V was shortened by 2 bases and J by 7 bases, with 12 bases between the two germline ends. The CDR3 sequence: CASSFTTADEAFF. The CDR3 DNA reads TGCGCCAGCAGCTTCACAACAGCCGATGAAGCTTTCTTT.

The genes are TRBV30 and TRBJ2-2, with D perhaps matching TRBD2 (6 bases). Germline V gene lookup returns CDR1 GTSNPN and CDR2 SVGIG (reference sequence). Deletions cut 0 bases from V and 3 bases from J, with 8 bases between. The CDR3 is 14 amino acids. CDR3 sequence: CAWSVGGDTGELFF. The CDR3 DNA reads TGTGCCTGGAGTGTGGGGGGAGACACCGGGGAGCTGTTTTTT.

V and J are TRBV4-1 and TRBJ1-1, with a possible D match to TRBD1 (5 bases). The V and J ends lost 0 bases and 1 base respectively, with 18 bases between them. This CDR3 is built from 18 residues. Germline-derived CDR1 and CDR2 are MGHRA and YSYEKL. CDR3 residues: CASSQDIRRAGRNTEAFF. The CDR3 DNA follows: TGCGCCAGCAGCCAAGATATAAGGAGGGCAGGGAGGAACACTGAAGCTTTCTTT.

The genes are TRBV6-2 or TRBV6-3 and TRBJ2-3, with D possibly matching TRBD2 (5 bases). Trimming took off 6 bases at V and 1 base at J, with 17 bases between the two ends. The CDR3 has 16 amino acids. Germline CDR1 MNHEY, CDR2 SVGEGT. Here the CDR3 reads CASSPKLTIRTDTQYF. The CDR3, as DNA: TGTGCCAGCAGCCCCAAGTTGACTATTCGCACAGATACGCAGTATTTT.

This chain links TRBV9 with TRBJ1-4; D may be TRBD1 (5 bases). Deletions cut 2 bases from V and 3 bases from J, with 11 bases between. Germline V gene data show CDR1 as SGDLS and CDR2 as YYNGEE. There are 15 residues in the CDR3. The CDR3 region is CASSVGGASNEKLFF. The CDR3 DNA reads TGTGCCAGCAGCGTTGGGGGAGCGTCTAATGAAAAACTGTTTTTT. Full variable domain (remainder filled in from reference TRBV9 and TRBJ1-4): DSGVTQTPKHLITATGQRVTLRCSPRSGDLSVYWYQQSLDQGLQFLIQYYNGEERAKGNILERFSAQQFPDLHSELNLSSLELGDSALYFCASSVGGASNEKLFFGSGTQLSVL.

The rearrangement joins TRBV19 to TRBJ1-1; no definite D call. Germline CDR1 reads LNHDA; CDR2 reads SQIVND (reference sequence). The length of the CDR3 is 13 residues. The V gene lost 8 bases and the J gene lost 2 bases, with 12 bases spanning the gap. In nucleotides, the CDR3 is TGTGCCAGTGGAACCGGCGGTAACACTGAAGCTTTCTTT. As protein: CASGTGGNTEAFF. Full variable domain (outside the CDR3, taken from reference TRBV19 and TRBJ1-1): DGGITQSPKYLFRKEGQNVTLSCEQNLNHDAMYWYRQDPGQGLRLIYYSQIVNDFQKGDIAEGYSVSREKKESFPLTVTSAQKNPTAFYLCASGTGGNTEAFFGQGTRLTVV.

The chain couples TRBV5-6 to TRBJ2-7; 7 nucleotides align to TRBD2. The CDR3 covers 15 residues. The germline gives CDR1 SGHDT, CDR2 YYEEEE. Trimming cost V 5 bases and J 0 bases; bases outside gene matches: 8. This CDR3 reads CASRAGPLGSYEQYF. The DNA of the CDR3 is TGTGCCAGCAGAGCGGGACCCCTAGGCTCCTACGAGCAGTACTTC.

The chain is built from TRBV4-1 and TRBJ2-2; TRBD2 aligns across 7 bases. Germline CDR1 reads MGHRA; CDR2 reads YSYEKL. This CDR3 is 17 amino acids long. V shed 0 bases, J shed 6 bases, and the junction held 10 bases outside the gene matches. CDR3 sequence reads: CASSQETAGVVAGELFF. The DNA of the CDR3 is TGCGCCAGCAGCCAAGAGACGGCGGGGGTAGTGGCCGGGGAGCTGTTTTTT.

The chain has TRBV5-1 and TRBJ2-7, with TRBD2 as a possible D gene (5 bases). CDR1 and CDR2 (germline): SGHRS, YFSETQ. The CDR3 sequence is 13 residues long. V was pared by 5 bases and J by 0 bases, with 9 bases between. In nucleotides, the CDR3 is TGCGCCAGCAGGAGGAGCGGCTCCTACGAGCAGTACTTC. Residues: CASRRSGSYEQYF.

The chain couples TRBV6-5 to TRBJ1-2; the D is unclear. This CDR3 spans 14 amino acids. Germline V gives CDR1 MNHEY, CDR2 SVGAGI. V was shortened by 2 bases and J by 0 bases, with 7 bases between the two germline ends. The CDR3 region has the DNA TGTGCCAGCAGTTACCTAAATCCTAACTATGGCTACACCTTC. It yields the protein CASSYLNPNYGYTF.

The V and J genes are TRBV7-9 and TRBJ1-5; D gene uncertain. The CDR3 has 13 residues. Germline V gives CDR1 SEHNR, CDR2 FQNEAQ (reference sequence). V lost 4 bases and J 6 bases, leaving 10 bases between the germline ends. The CDR3 nucleotides read TGTGCCAGCAGCTCGGGCGAAGGTCAGCCCCAGCATTTT. It encodes CASSSGEGQPQHF.

This clone has just one count. The chain uses TRBV9 and TRBJ2-6, with TRBD1 matching 7 bases. Unmatched junction bases numbered 6, after V lost 0 bases and J lost 0 bases. The CDR3 has 18 residues. Per the germline V gene, CDR1 is SGDLS and CDR2 is YYNGEE. DNA of the CDR3: TGTGCCAGCAGCGTAGTTGGGACAGCCTACTCTGGGGCCAACGTCCTGACTTTC. It codes for CASSVVGTAYSGANVLTF.